This T cell receptor beta chain originates from a study of blood T cell repertoires in COVID-19. Study background: COVID-19 samples, acute and convalescent, were from the United States, Italy and Spain. T cells, B-cell-depleted T cells, or PBMCs supplied cDNA or gDNA.

V was shortened by 9 bases and J by 2 bases, with 18 bases between the two germline ends. The CDR3 extends over 15 amino acids. Germline-derived CDR1 and CDR2 are ENHRY and SYGVKD. Source study methods: The authors estimated nucleated cell counts from reference gene primer amplification. Clones were sequenced by immunoSEQ multiplex PCR, and TCRdb holds only the in-frame ones, with some missing. D and trimming were read from the DNA, whereas the V and J calls and clone size are those reported in that table. The profile shows about 150,000 clones, 70% to 85% of them singletons. V is TRBV10-3 and J is TRBJ2-3, with D unresolved. What was sequenced was peripheral blood. The receptor comes from a woman aged 45 to 65 in a cohort sampled during active or convalescent COVID-19. The CDR3 spells CAITDRGRITDTQYF. The DNA of the CDR3 is TGTGCCATTACCGACCGAGGTAGAATCACAGATACGCAGTATTTT.